This T cell receptor (beta chain) comes out of a study of T cells in women clearing cervical HPV infection. Profiled with immunoSEQ multiplex PCR; TCRdb holds only in-frame clones, not every one. In total, the table holds some 10,000 clones. Points on this clone: The read gets to within 3 residues of the CDR3 end, and the germline J gene fills in the rest.

The CDR3 loop spans 12 amino acids. V lost 5 bases and J 7 bases, leaving 8 bases between the germline ends. Germline CDR1 and CDR2: MGHRA and YSYEKL. The sequence was obtained from a woman aged 18 to 75 with a cervical HPV16 infection that either progressed to CIN3+ or cleared (not recorded which). V usage is TRBV4-1 and J usage is TRBJ2-2; D is ambiguous. The sequencing input was blood buffy coat. The CDR3 bases that were read are TGCGCCAGCAGCGAAACGGGCGGGGAG. This codes for CASSETGGE. The CDR3 reads in full as CASSETGGELFF.